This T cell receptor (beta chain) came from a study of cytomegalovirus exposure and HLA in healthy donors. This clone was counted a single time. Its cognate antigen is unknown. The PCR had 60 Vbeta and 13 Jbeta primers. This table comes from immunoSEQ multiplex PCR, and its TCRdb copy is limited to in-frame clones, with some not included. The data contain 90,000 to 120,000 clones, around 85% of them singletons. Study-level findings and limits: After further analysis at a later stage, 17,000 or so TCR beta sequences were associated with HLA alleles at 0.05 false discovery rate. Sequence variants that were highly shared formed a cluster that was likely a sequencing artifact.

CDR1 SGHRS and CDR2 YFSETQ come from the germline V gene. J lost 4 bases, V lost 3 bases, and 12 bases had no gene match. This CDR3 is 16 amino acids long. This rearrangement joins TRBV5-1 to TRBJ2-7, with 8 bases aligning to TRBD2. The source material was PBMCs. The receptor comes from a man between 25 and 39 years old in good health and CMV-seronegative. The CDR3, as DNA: TGCGCCAGCAGCTATACTTTTAGCGGGGTGAGATACGAGCAGTACTTC. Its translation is CASSYTFSGVRYEQYF.